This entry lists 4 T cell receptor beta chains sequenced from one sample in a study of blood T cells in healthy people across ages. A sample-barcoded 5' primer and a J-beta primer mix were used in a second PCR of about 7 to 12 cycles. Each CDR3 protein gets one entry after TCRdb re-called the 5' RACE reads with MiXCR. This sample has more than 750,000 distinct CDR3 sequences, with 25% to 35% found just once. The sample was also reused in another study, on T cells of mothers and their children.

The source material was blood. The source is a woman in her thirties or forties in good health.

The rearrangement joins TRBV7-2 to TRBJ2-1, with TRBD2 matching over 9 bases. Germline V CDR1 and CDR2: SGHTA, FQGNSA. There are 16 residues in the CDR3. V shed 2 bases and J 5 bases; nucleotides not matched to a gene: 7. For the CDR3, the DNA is TGTGCCAGCAGCTTATTTGCGGGGGGGCTTGACAATGAGCAGTTCTTC. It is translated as CASSLFAGGLDNEQFF.

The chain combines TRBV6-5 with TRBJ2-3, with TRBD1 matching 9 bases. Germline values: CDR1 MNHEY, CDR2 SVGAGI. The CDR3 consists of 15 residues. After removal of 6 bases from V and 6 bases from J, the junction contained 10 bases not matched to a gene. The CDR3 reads CASSLRPGTGDTQYF. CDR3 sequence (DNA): TGTGCCAGCAGCCTACGACCCGGGACAGGGGATACGCAGTATTTT.

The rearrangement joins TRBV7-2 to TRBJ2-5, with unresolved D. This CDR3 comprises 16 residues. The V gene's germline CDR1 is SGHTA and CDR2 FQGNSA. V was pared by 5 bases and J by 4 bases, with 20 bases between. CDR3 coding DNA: TGTGCCAGCAGCCTTATGGGATCCCGGGTCACAGAGACCCAGTACTTC. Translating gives CASSLMGSRVTETQYF. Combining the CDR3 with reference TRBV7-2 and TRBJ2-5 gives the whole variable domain GAGVSQSPSNKVTEKGKDVELRCDPISGHTALYWYRQSLGQGLEFLIYFQGNSAPDKSGLPSDRFSAERTGGSVSTLTIQRTQQEDSAVYLCASSLMGSRVTETQYFGPGTRLLVL.

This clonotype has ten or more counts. The CDR3 nucleotides are TGTGCCAGCAGATCGGGTCGTCGGGCGAGCACAGATACGCAGTATTTT. Translated: CASRSGRRASTDTQYF. The chain recombines TRBV28 with TRBJ2-3; no clear D gene. The V gene lost 6 bases and the J gene lost 0 bases, with 16 bases spanning the gap. The CDR3 loop spans 16 amino acids. Germline V CDR1 and CDR2: MDHEN, SYDVKM.